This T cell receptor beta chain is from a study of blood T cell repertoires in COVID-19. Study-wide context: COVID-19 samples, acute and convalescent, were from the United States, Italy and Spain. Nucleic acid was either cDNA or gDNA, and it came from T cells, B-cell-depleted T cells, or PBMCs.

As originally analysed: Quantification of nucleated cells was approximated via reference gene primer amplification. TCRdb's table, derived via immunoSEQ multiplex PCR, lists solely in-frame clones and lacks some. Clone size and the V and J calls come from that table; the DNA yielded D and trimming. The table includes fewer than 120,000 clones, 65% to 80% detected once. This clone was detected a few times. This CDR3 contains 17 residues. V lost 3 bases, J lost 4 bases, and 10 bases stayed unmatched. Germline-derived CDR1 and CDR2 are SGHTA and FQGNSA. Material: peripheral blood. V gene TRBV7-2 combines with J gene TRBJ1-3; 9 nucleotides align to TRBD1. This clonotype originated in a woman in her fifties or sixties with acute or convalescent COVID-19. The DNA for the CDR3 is TGTGCCAGCAGCTTTATGGGACAGGGACTAAACGGAAACACCATATATTTT. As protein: CASSFMGQGLNGNTIYF. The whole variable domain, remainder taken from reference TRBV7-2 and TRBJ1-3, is GAGVSQSPSNKVTEKGKDVELRCDPISGHTALYWYRQSLGQGLEFLIYFQGNSAPDKSGLPSDRFSAERTGGSVSTLTIQRTQQEDSAVYLCASSFMGQGLNGNTIYFGEGSWLTVV.